Listed below are T cell receptor beta chains from one sample, sequenced in a study of CD8 T cells in Susac syndrome. TCRdb re-called the immunoSEQ multiplex PCR reads through MiXCR, storing one row per CDR3 protein. The sample includes approximately 110,000 distinct CDR3 sequences, 90% to 95% of them seen just once. Sequencing used CD4+ T cells from PBMCs. The receptors originated from a human donor in good health. The CDR3 runs from the conserved cysteine through the conserved F or W. D genes are given only for firm matches. The size of a clone is reported for some rows only, either as once, few or many, or as a class for expanded clones.

. TRBJ1-1 TRBV7-9 . CASSFRLEQPNTEAFF TGTGCCAGCAGCTTTAGGTTGGAGCAGCCGAACACTGAAGCTTTCTTT
. TRBJ2-1 TRBV6-2/TRBV6-3 once CAITRAPNHNEQFF TGTGCCATCACCCGGGCCCCGAACCACAATGAGCAGTTCTTC
. TRBJ1-2 TRBV29-1 . CSVPGRGSWGYTF TGCAGCGTCCCGGGCAGGGGATCTTGGGGCTACACCTTC
. TRBJ1-2 TRBV7-2 . CASSPVPESGYTF TGTGCCAGCAGCCCCGTCCCAGAATCTGGCTACACCTTC
. TRBJ2-5 TRBV7-2 once CASSYNRGKETQYF TGTGCCAGCAGCTATAATCGGGGGAAGGAGACCCAGTACTTC
. TRBJ2-1 TRBV20-1 . CSARDRVTGTTYNEQFF TGCAGTGCTAGAGACCGCGTAACCGGGACAACCTACAATGAGCAGTTCTTC
. TRBJ2-1 TRBV29-1 . CSVDPPGGYYNEQFF TGCAGCGTTGATCCCCCCGGCGGGTATTACAATGAGCAGTTCTTC
. TRBJ2-5 TRBV5-1 . CASSVNTPSETQYF TGCGCCAGCAGCGTGAATACTCCATCGGAGACCCAGTACTTC
. TRBJ2-7 TRBV29-1 once CSVVVPSYEQYF TGCAGCGTTGTAGTCCCCTCCTACGAGCAGTACTTC
. TRBJ1-1 TRBV10-3 . CAISERGFEAFF TGTGCCATCAGTGAGAGGGGGTTCGAAGCTTTCTTT
. TRBJ1-2 TRBV6-2/TRBV6-3 . CASSWTVPGGYTF TGTGCCAGCAGCTGGACAGTTCCTGGTGGCTACACCTTC
. TRBJ2-1 TRBV29-1 . CSVDGGEQFF TGCAGCGTTGACGGTGGTGAGCAGTTCTTC
TRBD2 TRBJ2-1 TRBV6-6 . CASHPPTGGVNEQFF TGTGCCAGCCATCCTCCTACGGGAGGGGTAAATGAGCAGTTCTTC
TRBD1 TRBJ1-3 TRBV20-1 . CSASLQGSGNTIYF TGCAGTGCTAGCTTACAGGGGTCTGGAAACACCATATATTTT
. TRBJ2-1 TRBV27 . CASSFKRPTYNEQFF TGTGCCAGCAGTTTCAAGAGGCCCACCTACAATGAGCAGTTCTTC
. TRBJ1-2 TRBV20-1 . CSVVDDNYGYTF TGCAGTGTGGTCGACGACAACTATGGCTACACCTTC
. TRBJ2-7 TRBV20-1 . CSFTARGSPYEQYF TGCAGCTTTACTGCACGAGGGAGCCCCTACGAGCAGTACTTC
. TRBJ2-3 TRBV20-1 . CSARERRVRADTQYF TGCAGTGCTAGAGAAAGGCGGGTTCGGGCAGATACGCAGTATTTT
. TRBJ1-1 TRBV5-1 . CASNEGVEAFF TGCGCCAGCAACGAGGGGGTTGAAGCTTTCTTT
TRBD1 TRBJ1-1 TRBV11-1 . CASSLVALKTGIRPHTEAFF TGTGCCAGCAGCTTAGTAGCCCTTAAGACAGGGATCCGACCCCACACTGAAGCTTTCTTT
. TRBJ1-2 TRBV20-1 . CSARSTTDPRYGYTF TGCAGTGCTCGCTCGACGACAGACCCTAGATATGGCTACACCTTC
TRBD1 TRBJ1-5 TRBV14 . CASSPTQGANQPQHF TGTGCCAGCAGCCCAACACAGGGGGCCAATCAGCCCCAGCATTTT
. TRBJ2-3 TRBV20-1 . CSAWGSTDTQYF TGCAGTGCGTGGGGGAGCACAGATACGCAGTATTTT
. TRBJ2-3 TRBV29-1 . CSVTGYGTDTQYF TGCAGCGTTACAGGTTATGGCACAGATACGCAGTATTTT
. TRBJ2-7 TRBV20-1 . CSARARTGYYEQYF TGCAGTGCTAGAGCTCGGACCGGTTACTACGAGCAGTACTTC
. TRBJ1-1 TRBV7-9 . CASSLSQDGGTEAFF TGTGCCAGCAGCTTAAGCCAAGACGGAGGGACTGAAGCTTTCTTT
TRBD2 TRBJ2-5 TRBV6-2/TRBV6-3 . CASSYLLAGGSETQYF TGTGCCAGCAGTTACCTCCTAGCGGGAGGTTCAGAGACCCAGTACTTC
. TRBJ1-2 TRBV7-9 . CASSSVLMGYGYTF TGTGCCAGCAGCTCGGTCTTAATGGGCTATGGCTACACCTTC
TRBD2 TRBJ2-1 TRBV11-2 . CASSLEPSGRGEQFF TGTGCCAGCAGCTTAGAGCCTAGCGGGCGGGGTGAGCAGTTCTTC
TRBD1 TRBJ1-5 TRBV19 once CASSRLTGNLHGAQHF TGTGCCAGTAGTCGCCTGACAGGGAACCTTCATGGGGCCCAGCATTTT
TRBD1 TRBJ1-1 TRBV5-6 . CASSLLPGGPEAFF TGTGCCAGCAGCTTGCTCCCAGGGGGTCCTGAAGCTTTCTTT
. TRBJ1-1 TRBV7-9 . CASSRPGFRLMNTEAFF TGTGCCAGCAGCCGCCCCGGTTTCAGACTTATGAACACTGAAGCTTTCTTT
TRBD1 TRBJ1-2 TRBV3-1 . CASSPGTGFTPRGYTF TGTGCCAGCAGCCCCGGGACAGGGTTTACCCCTCGGGGCTACACCTTC
. TRBJ1-5 TRBV19 . CASSISRPRGGQPQHF TGTGCCAGTAGTATCTCACGTCCGCGGGGGGGTCAGCCCCAGCATTTT
TRBD2 TRBJ2-5 TRBV5-1 . CASSLVSGGRQETQYF TGCGCCAGCAGCTTGGTCTCCGGGGGGAGGCAAGAGACCCAGTACTTC
. TRBJ1-3 TRBV4-3 . CASSQEGSHSGNTIYF TGCGCCAGCAGCCAAGAGGGCAGTCACTCTGGAAACACCATATATTTT
TRBD1 TRBJ1-1 TRBV5-1 . CASSLDRGQGTEAFF TGCGCCAGCAGCTTGGACAGGGGGCAAGGCACTGAAGCTTTCTTT
. TRBJ1-5 TRBV19 . CASSLIGRASAQPQHF TGTGCCAGTAGCTTAATTGGACGGGCTTCTGCTCAGCCCCAGCATTTT
. TRBJ1-5 TRBV4-1 . CASSQDDGNQPQHF TGCGCCAGCAGCCAAGATGACGGGAATCAGCCCCAGCATTTT
. TRBJ2-5 TRBV29-1 . CSVGTVEETQYF TGCAGCGTTGGGACGGTGGAAGAGACCCAGTACTTC
. TRBJ1-5 TRBV20-1 . CSARDRVGNQPQHF TGCAGTGCTAGAGACAGGGTTGGCAATCAGCCCCAGCATTTT
TRBD2 TRBJ2-7 TRBV12-3/TRBV12-4 few CASSTRHLAGGPYEQYF TGTGCCAGCAGTACCCGACACCTAGCGGGAGGGCCTTACGAGCAGTACTTC
TRBD1 TRBJ2-3 TRBV29-1 . CSVESQGTDTQYF TGCAGCGTTGAGTCACAGGGGACAGATACGCAGTATTTT
. TRBJ1-1 TRBV20-1 . CSARGGTGRDTEAFF TGCAGTGCTAGAGGGGGTACGGGGAGAGACACTGAAGCTTTCTTT
TRBD1 TRBJ1-1 TRBV19 . CASSIEQGLLGGLNTEAFF TGTGCCAGTAGTATTGAACAGGGGCTACTGGGTGGGTTGAACACTGAAGCTTTCTTT
. TRBJ2-3 TRBV29-1 . CSVEGVSDTQYF TGCAGCGTGGAGGGGGTTTCAGATACGCAGTATTTT
. TRBJ2-5 TRBV6-6 . CASSQPGSETQYF TGTGCCAGCAGTCAACCGGGTTCGGAGACCCAGTACTTC
. TRBJ1-1 TRBV9 . CASSVQANTEAFF TGTGCCAGCAGCGTACAGGCGAACACTGAAGCTTTCTTT
TRBD1 TRBJ1-5 TRBV2 . CASSRDGQGNQPQHF TGTGCCAGCAGTCGGGATGGACAGGGAAATCAGCCCCAGCATTTT
TRBD1 TRBJ1-1 TRBV12-3/TRBV12-4 . CASRNTGGTEAFF TGTGCCAGCAGAAATACAGGGGGCACTGAAGCTTTCTTT